Listed here are 24 T cell receptor beta chains from one sample, sequenced in a study of blood T cell repertoires in COVID-19. Only in-frame clones appear in the TCRdb table, and some are missing; sequencing was by immunoSEQ multiplex PCR. The profile shows about 75,000 clones, 79% of them singletons. Sequenced sample: peripheral blood. The receptor source for this set is a woman of 80 years or more with active or convalescent COVID-19.

This chain connects TRBV9 to TRBJ2-2; TRBD2 aligns across 8 bases. Germline V lookup: CDR1 SGDLS, CDR2 YYNGEE. V was pared by 0 bases and J by 7 bases, with 5 bases of the junction left unmatched. The CDR3 contains 15 residues. As DNA, the CDR3 is TGTGCCAGCAGCGTAGTCCCCACTAGCGGCGGGGAGCTGTTTTTT. It encodes CASSVVPTSGGELFF.

The chain has TRBV7-9 and TRBJ1-3; 8 bases fit TRBD1. Looked up from germline, CDR1 is SEHNR and CDR2 is FQNEAQ (reference sequence). CDR3 length: 15 amino acids. V shed 7 bases and J 0 bases; nucleotides not matched to a gene: 5. CDR3 amino acids: CASIPGGSSGNTIYF. As DNA, the CDR3 is TGTGCCAGCATCCCAGGGGGCAGCTCTGGAAACACCATATATTTT.

V gene TRBV9 combines with J gene TRBJ2-7, with D uncertain. V lost 0 bases to trimming and J lost 7 bases, with 8 bases between them. Germline CDR1 is SGDLS and CDR2 is YYNGEE. This CDR3 has 12 amino acids. The CDR3 is CASSVGLSEQYF. CDR3 coding DNA: TGTGCCAGCAGCGTAGGATTGAGTGAGCAGTACTTC.

The chain employs TRBV28 and TRBJ2-2, with D perhaps TRBD2 (5 bases). V lost 6 bases to trimming and J lost 0 bases, with 14 bases between them. Germline V gives CDR1 MDHEN, CDR2 SYDVKM. CDR3 length: 16 amino acids. CDR3 sequence reads: CASSLMRAANTGELFF. CDR3 nucleotides: TGTGCCAGCAGCCTTATGCGGGCCGCGAACACCGGGGAGCTGTTTTTT.

The chain couples TRBV25-1 to TRBJ1-6; 8 nucleotides align to TRBD1. V lost 8 bases to trimming and J lost 8 bases; unmatched junction nucleotides: 14. CDR1 and CDR2 (germline): MGHDK, SYGVNS. The CDR3 spans 16 residues. The CDR3 here is CASGYRTGLGDSPLHF. CDR3 bases: TGTGCCAGCGGCTATAGGACAGGGCTAGGGGATTCACCCCTCCACTTT.

The chain combines TRBV12-5 with TRBJ2-1, with unresolved D. This CDR3 comprises 13 residues. Trimming cost V 9 bases and J 0 bases, with 9 bases left between them. CDR1 is LGHNT and CDR2 is FRNRAP in the germline V gene. CDR3 bases: TGTGCTAGCGAGAAGAGCTCCTACAATGAGCAGTTCTTC. Its protein product is CASEKSSYNEQFF.

The chain recombines TRBV7-2 with TRBJ2-7, with D possibly TRBD2 on 5 matching bases. The V gene lost 3 bases and the J gene lost 4 bases, with 13 bases spanning the gap. Germline-derived CDR1 and CDR2 are SGHTA and FQGNSA. The CDR3 consists of 14 residues. The CDR3 reads CASSLSLASYEQYF. The CDR3 region has the DNA TGTGCCAGCAGCTTGTCGCTAGCCTCGTACGAGCAGTACTTC.

The rearrangement links TRBV11-1 to TRBJ2-7, with D perhaps TRBD1 (5 bases). The CDR3 spans 14 residues. The ends were cut back, 5 bases at V and 5 bases at J, with 16 bases in the middle. Germline V gene sequence: CDR1 SGHAT, CDR2 FQDESV (reference sequence). The CDR3 DNA sequence: TGTGCCAGCAGCCCAGGGTCCTTCGACCACGAGCAGTACTTC. Translated, it gives CASSPGSFDHEQYF.

CDR3 region: CASSPLVAGSAYEQYF. Written as DNA, the CDR3 is TGTGCCAGCAGCCCACTGGTAGCGGGGAGCGCCTACGAGCAGTACTTC. V is TRBV7-6 and J is TRBJ2-7; TRBD2 matches 8 bases. The CDR3 has 16 amino acids. Germline V CDR1 and CDR2: SGHVS, FNYEAQ. Trimming at V came to 5 bases and at J to 2 bases, leaving 11 bases not matched to a gene.

This CDR3 reads CASSLEGPGYEKLFF. In nucleotides, the CDR3 is TGCGCCAGCAGCTTGGAGGGGCCTGGTTATGAAAAACTGTTTTTT. This rearrangement joins TRBV5-1 to TRBJ1-4, with D perhaps TRBD1 (5 bases). Trimming removed 0 bases from V and 6 bases from J, with 12 bases in between. CDR3 length: 15 residues. Per germline, CDR1 SGHRS and CDR2 YFSETQ.

The CDR3 protein is CASSEWGRFGSNQPQHF. The CDR3 nucleotides are TGTGCCAGCAGTGAATGGGGGCGCTTTGGTAGCAATCAGCCCCAGCATTTT. This chain joins TRBV2 and TRBJ1-5, with a possible D match to TRBD1 (6 bases). The length of the CDR3 is 17 residues. Trimming took off 2 bases at V and 0 bases at J, with 14 bases between the two ends. CDR1 is SNHLY and CDR2 is FYNNEI in the germline V gene.

V gene TRBV5-1 combines with J gene TRBJ2-2; a weak D match, TRBD1 (5 bases). Between the trimmed V and J ends, which lost 0 bases and 0 bases, there was a span of 15 bases. CDR1 SGHRS and CDR2 YFSETQ come from the germline V gene. This CDR3 is built from 18 residues. The chain's CDR3 is CASSLGYVRATNTGELFF. In DNA, the CDR3 is TGCGCCAGCAGCTTGGGGTATGTCAGGGCCACGAACACCGGGGAGCTGTTTTTT.

The chain recombines TRBV5-5 with TRBJ1-1; D is unresolved. This CDR3 has 13 amino acids. In germline, CDR1 is SGHKS, CDR2 YYEKEE (reference sequence). V lost 4 bases and J lost 4, with 11 bases in between. CDR3 sequence: CASSRHHATEAFF. DNA for the CDR3: TGTGCCAGCAGCCGACACCACGCCACTGAAGCTTTCTTT.

The chain recombines TRBV4-1 with TRBJ1-4; 10 positions agree with TRBD1. The length of the CDR3 is 15 residues. Germline V CDR1 and CDR2: MGHRA, YSYEKL. The V gene end was trimmed by 4 bases and the J gene end by 6 bases; junction bases not matched to a gene: 5. The CDR3 bases are TGCGCCAGCAGCCGCTTCGGGACAGGGGATGAAAAACTGTTTTTT. Protein: CASSRFGTGDEKLFF.

The gene calls are TRBV29-1 and TRBJ2-3; D might be TRBD2 (5 bases). The V end lost 1 base, the J end lost 6 bases, and 17 bases lay between the germline ends. Germline CDR1 reads SQVTM; CDR2 reads ANQGSEA. The CDR3 runs to 15 residues. The CDR3 nucleotides are TGCAGCGTTGAAGGAGAGGGCCACGTTAGGGATACGCAGTATTTT. Translating it yields CSVEGEGHVRDTQYF.

The chain joins TRBV4-1 to TRBJ1-2; D remains ambiguous. V was trimmed by 1 base and J by 4 bases, leaving 16 bases between them. Germline V gene data show CDR1 as MGHRA and CDR2 as YSYEKL. The CDR3 spans 16 residues. The CDR3 region is CASSQVLPETIYGYTF. CDR3 DNA sequence: TGCGCCAGCAGCCAAGTTCTCCCGGAGACTATCTATGGCTACACCTTC.

CDR3 region: CASTLGGHEQYF. The CDR3, as DNA: TGTGCCAGCACCCTGGGGGGTCACGAGCAGTACTTC. V gene TRBV12-3 or TRBV12-4 combines with J gene TRBJ2-7; tentative D call: TRBD2 (6 bases). The CDR3 has 12 residues. Trimming left V 7 bases short and J 5 bases short, with 12 bases between.

This clone was counted between two and nine times. The chain links TRBV3-1 (or the pseudogene TRBV3-2) to TRBJ1-3; D ambiguous. The V gene's germline CDR1 is LGHDT and CDR2 YNNKEL (reference sequence). The CDR3 has 17 amino acids. V dropped 1 base and J dropped 0 bases, with 13 bases sitting between them. CDR3 amino acids: CASSQGVGRNSGNTIYF. For the CDR3, the DNA is TGTGCCAGCAGCCAAGGGGTTGGCAGGAACTCTGGAAACACCATATATTTT.

DNA of the CDR3: TGTGCCAGCAGCATGCTACCTTACGAGCAGTACTTC. This encodes CASSMLPYEQYF. This chain connects TRBV7-2 to TRBJ2-7; D is ambiguous. The CDR3 extends over 12 amino acids. Germline V gene data show CDR1 as SGHTA and CDR2 as FQGNSA. V gave up 5 bases and J gave up 4 bases, with 9 bases separating them.

A few counts support this clone. The rearrangement links TRBV30 to TRBJ2-1; 7 nucleotides line up with TRBD1. The germline CDR1 and CDR2 sequences are GTSNPN and SVGIG (reference sequence). CDR3 size: 11 residues. Losses at the gene ends were 7 bases for V and 12 bases for J; bases not matched to a gene: 9. CDR3 coding DNA: TGTGCCTCCGACCCCTACAGGGGGCAGTTCTTC. This gives the protein CASDPYRGQFF.

In its sample, this clone was seen a few times. V usage is TRBV2 and J usage is TRBJ1-5, with 10 bases that match TRBD1. This CDR3 is 14 amino acids long. With 5 bases clipped from V and 7 bases from J, the junction kept 5 bases outside the gene matches. Germline values: CDR1 SNHLY, CDR2 FYNNEI. In DNA, the CDR3 is TGTGCCAGCAGTAGACAGGGGGCGCGGCAGCCCCAGCATTTT. Translating gives CASSRQGARQPQHF.

CDR3 in amino acids: CASSLALAGGRGELFF. CDR3 DNA: TGTGCCAGCAGCTTAGCCCTAGCGGGAGGTCGTGGGGAGCTGTTTTTT. The V and J genes are TRBV11-2 and TRBJ2-2; TRBD2 matches 11 bases. The germline V gene encodes CDR1 SGHAT and CDR2 FQNNGV. V gave up 1 base and J gave up 8 bases; unmatched junction bases: 6. CDR3 size: 16 residues.

This chain uses TRBV9 with TRBJ1-3; D gene unclear. The CDR3 spans 15 residues. Germline CDR1 reads SGDLS; CDR2 reads YYNGEE. The V gene lost 4 bases and the J gene lost 3 bases, with 14 bases spanning the gap. As DNA, the CDR3 is TGTGCCAGCAGCATCCGACCCGACATTGGAAACACCATATATTTT. Residues: CASSIRPDIGNTIYF. Combining the CDR3 with reference TRBV9 and TRBJ1-3 gives the whole variable domain DSGVTQTPKHLITATGQRVTLRCSPRSGDLSVYWYQQSLDQGLQFLIQYYNGEERAKGNILERFSAQQFPDLHSELNLSSLELGDSALYFCASSIRPDIGNTIYFGEGSWLTVV.

The chain carries TRBV27 and TRBJ2-5, with 9 bases fitting TRBD1. The ends lost 5 bases at V and 3 bases at J; junction bases unmatched: 7. The length of the CDR3 is 15 residues. Germline V gene lookup returns CDR1 MNHEY and CDR2 SMNVEV (reference sequence). CDR3 in amino acids: CASSPGTGPKETQYF. The CDR3 DNA reads as TGTGCCAGCAGTCCCGGGACAGGGCCGAAAGAGACCCAGTACTTC.